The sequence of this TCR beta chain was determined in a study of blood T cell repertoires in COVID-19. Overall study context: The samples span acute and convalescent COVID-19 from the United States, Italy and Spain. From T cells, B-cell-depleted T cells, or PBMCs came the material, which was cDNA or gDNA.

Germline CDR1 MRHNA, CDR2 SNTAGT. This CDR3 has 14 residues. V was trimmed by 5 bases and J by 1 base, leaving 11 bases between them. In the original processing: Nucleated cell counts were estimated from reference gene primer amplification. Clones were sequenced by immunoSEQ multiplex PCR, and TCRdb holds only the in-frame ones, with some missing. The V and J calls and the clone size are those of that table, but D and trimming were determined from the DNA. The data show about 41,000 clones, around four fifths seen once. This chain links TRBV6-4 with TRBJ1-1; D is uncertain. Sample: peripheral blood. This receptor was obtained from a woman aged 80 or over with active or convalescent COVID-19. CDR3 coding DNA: TGTGCCAGCAGTCCCAGCCCAGGGAACACTGAAGCTTTCTTT. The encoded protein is CASSPSPGNTEAFF.